One sample yielded the 18 T cell receptor beta chains listed below, sequenced in a study of cytomegalovirus exposure and HLA in healthy donors (dated by TCRdb to 2016 to 2017). Receptor libraries were prepared by the immunoSEQ multiplex PCR assay. For the multiplex PCR, a mixture combining 60 forward primers for TCR Vbeta segments and 13 reverse primers for TCR Jbeta segments was used. Not all clones reach the TCRdb copy of this immuneACCESS table, which keeps in-frame sequences only. Checked studies attribute under half of the gap to unresolved V genes and leave the rest unexplained. Across this sample there are 90,000 to 120,000 clones, with over 80% seen only once. The ten largest clones take up approximately 2.6% of the sample. Sequencing input: PBMCs. All receptors derive from a man under 40 in good health and CMV-seropositive.

This rearrangement joins TRBV5-6 to TRBJ1-4; D is unresolved. Germline V lookup: CDR1 SGHDT, CDR2 YYEEEE. This CDR3 contains 15 residues. The V end was cut by 2 bases, the J end by 1 base, with 9 bases between. CDR3 loop: CASSLYSITNEKLFF. The CDR3, as DNA: TGTGCCAGCAGCTTATACAGTATAACTAATGAAAAACTGTTTTTT.

The rearrangement uses TRBV6-5 and TRBJ2-2; D is possibly TRBD1 (6 bases). The CDR3 is 15 amino acids. Germline CDR1 is MNHEY and CDR2 is SVGAGI. V lost 6 bases to trimming and J lost 6 bases, with 17 bases between them. The CDR3 nucleotides are TGTGCCAGCAGAAAAAGTGGGGGCGCGGCCGGGGAGCTGTTTTTT. Amino acids: CASRKSGGAAGELFF.

This chain links TRBV19 with TRBJ2-7, with a weak D call TRBD1 (6 bases). The CDR3 is 15 residues long. Looked up from germline, CDR1 is LNHDA and CDR2 is SQIVND (reference sequence). The ends were cut back, 5 bases at V and 5 bases at J, with 19 bases in the middle. Here the CDR3 DNA reads TGTGCCAGTAGTTTCAATCAGGGGCGCCTTAACGAGCAGTACTTC. Protein sequence: CASSFNQGRLNEQYF.

The rearrangement links TRBV10-3 to TRBJ1-2; tentative D call: TRBD1 (6 bases). V was cut by 2 bases and J by 3 bases, with 19 bases left in between. Per germline, CDR1 ENHRY and CDR2 SYGVKD. This CDR3 is 17 amino acids long. The CDR3, as DNA: TGTGCCATCAGTGAGCCGGGGCAACAGGGTCTCTACTATGGCTACACCTTC. It encodes CAISEPGQQGLYYGYTF.

The count of this clone is one. The chain couples TRBV30 to TRBJ1-2; D is unresolved. Trimming removed 0 bases at V and 11 bases at J, with 16 bases between. The germline CDR1 and CDR2 sequences are GTSNPN and SVGIG (reference sequence). The CDR3 totals 13 residues. CDR3 bases: TGTGCCTGGAGTGTATTGACTGCTGGACTTTACACCTTC. It codes for CAWSVLTAGLYTF.

In the case of this clone: An end of the junction does not agree with germline; a read error may underlie this. J is TRBJ2-7 and V is TRBV7-9; TRBD1 matches at 9 bases. Looked up from germline, CDR1 is SEHNR and CDR2 is FQNEAQ (reference sequence). This CDR3 is built from 17 residues. The CDR3 spells CSSSSQRSGTGKDEQYF. CDR3 nucleotide sequence: TGTTCCAGCAGCTCCCAGCGTTCCGGGACAGGGAAGGACGAGCAGTACTTC.

The V and J genes are TRBV27 and TRBJ2-1; TRBD2 is a possible D gene (6 bases). Germline loops: CDR1 MNHEY, CDR2 SMNVEV (reference sequence). The CDR3 is 15 amino acids. Trimming cost V 2 bases and J 1 base, with 9 bases left between them. The CDR3 here is CASSLGGDSYNEQFF. The CDR3 nucleotides are TGTGCCAGCAGTTTAGGCGGGGATTCCTACAATGAGCAGTTCTTC.

The chain employs TRBV5-1 and TRBJ1-2, with a tentative D call TRBD1 (6 bases). Germline V lookup: CDR1 SGHRS, CDR2 YFSETQ. This CDR3 contains 14 residues. Trimming took off 4 bases at V and 9 bases at J, with 19 bases between the two ends. CDR3 nucleotide sequence: TGCGCCAGCAGCGAACCGGGACAACCCTTGAGCTACACCTTC. This gives the protein CASSEPGQPLSYTF.

In regard to this clone: An end of the junction differs from the germline gene, which may be a read error. The V call is TRBV7-9, the J call TRBJ1-5, with D tentatively TRBD1 (5 bases). Germline CDR1 SEHNR, CDR2 FQNEAQ (reference sequence). This CDR3 is built from 12 residues. The DNA of the CDR3 is TGTTCCAGCAGCTTGGGGGGTCAGCCCCAGCATTTT. Translated, it gives CSSSLGGQPQHF. Supplemented by reference TRBV7-9 and TRBJ1-5, the full variable domain reads DTGVSQNPRHKITKRGQNVTFRCDPISEHNRLYWYRQTLGQGPEFLTYFQNEAQLEKSRLLSDRFSAERPKGSFSTLEIQRTEQGDSAMYLCSSSLGGQPQHFGDGTRLSIL.

V usage is TRBV7-9 and J usage is TRBJ1-1; D is undetermined. Trimming took 3 bases from V and 10 from J, leaving 12 bases between them. The CDR3 covers 12 residues. From germline, CDR1 is SEHNR and CDR2 FQNEAQ (reference sequence). CDR3 DNA sequence: TGTGCCAGCAGCTTTGGTGGCATAATAGCTTTCTTT. The encoded protein is CASSFGGIIAFF.

This clone was picked up one time. This likely comes from a read error, as the CDR3 has no conserved phenylalanine or tryptophan at its end. It is unclear where the CDR3 begins or ends on the DNA, so no DNA is shown, and the CDR3 is as TCRdb lists it. The V and J genes are TRBV7-6 and TRBJ2-7; TRBD2 is taken as the D call from the table, unchecked against the DNA. CDR1 is SGHVS, CDR2 FNYEAQ, per germline. The CDR3 is 10 amino acids in total, end residues counted. CDR3 region: CASSLARPPA.

The chain is built from TRBV4-1 and TRBJ2-7; 7 bases match TRBD2. The CDR3 totals 15 residues. Trimming cost V 0 bases and J 0 bases; bases outside gene matches: 2. The germline V gene has CDR1 MGHRA and CDR2 YSYEKL. The CDR3 DNA sequence: TGCGCCAGCAGCCAAGATTGGACTAGCTCCTACGAGCAGTACTTC. It codes for CASSQDWTSSYEQYF.

The chain is built from TRBV18 and TRBJ1-5; TRBD1 is a possible D gene (6 bases). The V gene lost 8 bases and the J gene lost 7 bases, with 18 bases spanning the gap. CDR1 is KGHSH, CDR2 LQKENI, per germline. The CDR3 sequence is 14 residues long. CDR3 nucleotides: TGTGCCAGCCATGACAGGCCTTTTATCCAGCCCCAGCATTTT. Its translation is CASHDRPFIQPQHF. Full variable domain (rest looked up from reference TRBV18 and TRBJ1-5): NAGVMQNPRHLVRRRGQEARLRCSPMKGHSHVYWYRQLPEEGLKFMVYLQKENIIDESGMPKERFSAEFPKEGPSILRIQQVVRGDSAAYFCASHDRPFIQPQHFGDGTRLSIL.

CDR3 loop: CASGPSGVPNQPQHF. CDR3 DNA: TGTGCCAGCGGGCCCTCGGGGGTGCCCAATCAGCCCCAGCATTTT. The chain combines TRBV6-1 with TRBJ1-5; D possibly corresponds to TRBD1 (5 bases). Trimming removed 8 bases at V and 3 bases at J, with 17 bases between. Per the germline V gene, CDR1 is MNHNS and CDR2 is SASEGT. The CDR3 is 15 residues long.

This clone was counted a few times. The chain uses TRBV6-6 and TRBJ1-5; unclear D gene. Germline V gene lookup returns CDR1 MNHNY and CDR2 SVGAGI (reference sequence). V lost 2 bases and J 4 bases, leaving 9 bases between the germline ends. This CDR3 comprises 14 residues. CDR3 nucleotides: TGTGCCAGCAGTTACAAAAATATTAATCAGCCCCAGCATTTT. Translating it yields CASSYKNINQPQHF.

The chain links TRBV5-1 to TRBJ2-1; 13 nucleotides align to TRBD2. The CDR3 loop spans 17 amino acids. Trimming at V came to 1 base and at J to 3 bases, leaving 4 bases not matched to a gene. Germline CDR1 reads SGHRS; CDR2 reads YFSETQ. The DNA for the CDR3 is TGCGCCAGCAGCTTGCCCGGACTAGCGGGGGTCTACAATGAGCAGTTCTTC. Protein product: CASSLPGLAGVYNEQFF.

The CDR3 nucleotides read TGTGCCAGCAGTGAAGTAGAGGGCGTGGACTATGGCTACACCTTC. This encodes CASSEVEGVDYGYTF. This rearrangement joins TRBV6-1 to TRBJ1-2; D unresolved. Germline V gives CDR1 MNHNS, CDR2 SASEGT. The CDR3 has 15 residues. V shed 1 base and J shed 3 bases, with 12 bases lying between them.

The chain recombines TRBV2 with TRBJ2-5, with D maybe TRBD2 (5 bases). The CDR3 consists of 12 residues. From germline, CDR1 is SNHLY and CDR2 FYNNEI. V shed 6 bases and J shed 7 bases, with 12 bases lying between them. The CDR3 nucleotides read TGTGCCAGCAGGAAGACCGAGGGGACCCAGTACTTC. Translated: CASRKTEGTQYF. The whole variable domain, remainder taken from reference TRBV2 and TRBJ2-5, is EPEVTQTPSHQVTQMGQEVILRCVPISNHLYFYWYRQILGQKVEFLVSFYNNEISEKSEIFDDQFSVERPDGSNFTLKIRSTKLEDSAMYFCASRKTEGTQYFGPGTRLLVL.